The 32 T cell receptor beta chains in this list originate from one sample, sequenced in a study of blood T cell repertoires in COVID-19. Clones were read by immunoSEQ multiplex PCR, and TCRdb kept only the in-frame ones, dropping some. Among 150,000 to 200,000 clones listed, around 80% were seen once. Input material: peripheral blood. The receptors here all came from a woman of 80 years or more with acute or convalescent COVID-19.

The count of this clone is one. J is TRBJ2-1 and V is TRBV6-2 or TRBV6-3; 7 bases map to TRBD1. The V gene end was trimmed by 2 bases and the J gene end by 8 bases; junction bases not matched to a gene: 6. CDR1 is MNHEY and CDR2 is SVGEGT in the germline V gene. This CDR3 has 14 amino acids. The CDR3: CASSYPDRVYEQFF. CDR3 in DNA: TGTGCCAGCAGTTACCCCGACAGGGTCTATGAGCAGTTCTTC.

This clone was detected only once. The V gene is TRBV5-5, the J gene TRBJ2-5; 13 positions match TRBD2. Germline CDR1 and CDR2: SGHKS and YYEKEE (reference sequence). V shed 3 bases and J 1 base; nucleotides not matched to a gene: 9. The CDR3 is made up of 18 amino acids. The CDR3 loop reads CASSSTSGRAQSQETQYF. As DNA, the CDR3 is TGTGCCAGCAGCTCAACTAGCGGGAGGGCCCAATCCCAAGAGACCCAGTACTTC.

The rearrangement uses TRBV3-1 (or the pseudogene TRBV3-2) and TRBJ1-1; 7 nucleotides agree with TRBD1. V lost 0 bases, J lost 1 base, and 5 bases stayed unmatched. Germline V CDR1 and CDR2: LGHDT, YNNKEL (reference sequence). CDR3 length equals 16 residues. DNA for the CDR3: TGTGCCAGCAGCCAAGACCACGGGACAGCGAACACTGAAGCTTTCTTT. Amino acid sequence: CASSQDHGTANTEAFF.

The chain employs TRBV5-6 and TRBJ1-2; 7 bases agree with TRBD1. The CDR3 covers 14 residues. Germline CDR1 and CDR2: SGHDT and YYEEEE. V shed 1 base, J shed 7 bases, and the junction held 7 bases outside the gene matches. This CDR3 is CASSLLAGGGGYTF. The CDR3 region has the DNA TGTGCCAGCAGCTTGCTGGCAGGGGGAGGTGGCTACACCTTC.

This chain joins TRBV3-1 (or the pseudogene TRBV3-2) and TRBJ1-1; 9 bases are shared with TRBD1. With 1 base clipped from V and 3 bases from J, the junction kept 0 bases outside the gene matches. There are 14 residues in the CDR3. CDR1 LGHDT and CDR2 YNNKEL come from the germline V gene (reference sequence). CDR3 loop: CASSQGDRDTEAFF. The CDR3 DNA follows: TGTGCCAGCAGCCAAGGGGACAGGGACACTGAAGCTTTCTTT.

The chain uses TRBV12-3 or TRBV12-4 and TRBJ2-7; D might be TRBD1 (5 bases). V lost 3 bases to trimming and J lost 5 bases, with 11 bases between them. The CDR3 extends over 13 amino acids. The CDR3 bases are TGTGCCAGCAGTTTTAGTCAGGGTGACGAGCAGTACTTC. Residues: CASSFSQGDEQYF.

The chain uses TRBV3-1 (or the pseudogene TRBV3-2) and TRBJ1-1, with D possibly TRBD1 on 5 matching bases. The CDR3 contains 15 residues. V dropped 2 bases and J dropped 4 bases, with 14 bases sitting between them. Germline CDR1 LGHDT, CDR2 YNNKEL (reference sequence). CDR3 sequence (DNA): TGTGCCAGCAGCCAACCCAGGGTTAGGACCACTGAAGCTTTCTTT. This codes for CASSQPRVRTTEAFF.

This clone appeared a few times. The rearrangement uses TRBV6-5 and TRBJ1-6, with D perhaps TRBD1 (6 bases). From germline, CDR1 is MNHEY and CDR2 SVGAGI. The germline V and J ends were trimmed by 6 bases and 13 bases, with 10 bases remaining between them. The CDR3 is 11 residues long. CDR3 protein: CASSAGAPLHF. CDR3 nucleotide sequence: TGTGCCAGCAGCGCAGGGGCTCCCCTCCACTTT.

This chain links TRBV19 with TRBJ2-2; D is possibly TRBD1 (6 bases). The germline gives CDR1 LNHDA, CDR2 SQIVND (reference sequence). The CDR3 length is 14 residues. V shed 5 bases and J shed 3 bases, with 10 bases lying between them. Here the CDR3 reads CASSSQGYTGELFF. CDR3 bases: TGTGCCAGTAGTTCCCAGGGGTACACCGGGGAGCTGTTTTTT.

The chain employs TRBV28 and TRBJ2-1, with a weak D call TRBD2 (7 bases). This CDR3 comprises 15 residues. The V gene lost 2 bases and the J gene lost 7 bases, with 15 bases spanning the gap. Per germline, CDR1 MDHEN and CDR2 SYDVKM. The CDR3 nucleotides are TGTGCCAGCAGTTTAGGAGGGGGGGCGGTAAATGAGCAGTTCTTC. Translating gives CASSLGGGAVNEQFF.

The V and J genes are TRBV7-9 and TRBJ2-1, with TRBD2 as a possible D gene (5 bases). Trimming cost V 5 bases and J 9 bases, with 17 bases left between them. Germline V gene lookup returns CDR1 SEHNR and CDR2 FQNEAQ (reference sequence). CDR3 size: 14 residues. The CDR3 loop is CASSPPAPSGEQFF. The CDR3 nucleotides are TGTGCCAGCAGCCCACCCGCCCCAAGCGGTGAGCAGTTCTTC.

The chain links TRBV7-2 to TRBJ2-1, with 12 bases identical to TRBD2. J gave up 6 bases and V 5 bases, and 8 bases lay outside the gene matches. The V gene's germline CDR1 is SGHTA and CDR2 FQGNSA. This CDR3 region has 16 residues. The CDR3 DNA reads as TGTGCCAGCAGCCACCCCCTAGCGGGGGGGCCCAATGAGCAGTTCTTC. It translates to CASSHPLAGGPNEQFF.

This clone was seen once. J is TRBJ2-1 and V is TRBV6-6; D is possibly TRBD2 (6 bases). The CDR3 is 13 amino acids. From germline, CDR1 is MNHNY and CDR2 SVGAGI (reference sequence). V lost 7 bases and J lost 7, with 14 bases in between. CDR3 region: CASIYGRNNEQFF. The DNA of the CDR3 is TGTGCCAGCATCTACGGGAGAAATAATGAGCAGTTCTTC.

This clone appeared once. The V and J genes are TRBV19 and TRBJ2-7, with D maybe TRBD1 (5 bases). Germline CDR1 reads LNHDA; CDR2 reads SQIVND (reference sequence). The CDR3 contains 11 residues. Trimming took off 5 bases at V and 6 bases at J, with 8 bases between the two ends. The CDR3 DNA reads as TGTGCCAGTAGTTCTCAGGGCGAGCAGTACTTC. Protein product: CASSSQGEQYF.

V usage is TRBV7-9 and J usage is TRBJ1-6; TRBD1 matches at 9 bases. The V gene's germline CDR1 is SEHNR and CDR2 FQNEAQ (reference sequence). With 0 bases clipped from V and 9 bases from J, the junction kept 3 bases outside the gene matches. The CDR3 has 15 residues. The DNA of the CDR3 is TGTGCCAGCAGCTTAGCCCGACAGGGGGGTTCACCCCTCCACTTT. Its protein is CASSLARQGGSPLHF.

The rearrangement links TRBV19 to TRBJ2-5, with 13 positions matching TRBD2. The CDR3 has 16 amino acids. Per the germline V gene, CDR1 is LNHDA and CDR2 is SQIVND (reference sequence). V shed 5 bases and J 5 bases; nucleotides not matched to a gene: 8. CDR3 loop: CASSPLLAGGQETQYF. The CDR3 coding sequence is TGTGCCAGTAGTCCGCTACTAGCGGGGGGGCAGGAGACCCAGTACTTC. The variable domain in full, with the rest retrieved from reference TRBV19 and TRBJ2-5, is DGGITQSPKYLFRKEGQNVTLSCEQNLNHDAMYWYRQDPGQGLRLIYYSQIVNDFQKGDIAEGYSVSREKKESFPLTVTSAQKNPTAFYLCASSPLLAGGQETQYFGPGTRLLVL.

The V call is TRBV15, the J call TRBJ1-6, with 7 bases matching TRBD1. V lost 1 base and J lost 6; bases outside the gene matches: 9. The CDR3 extends over 17 amino acids. Germline V gene sequence: CDR1 LNHNV, CDR2 YYDKDF (reference sequence). As DNA, the CDR3 is TGTGCCACCAGCAGAGGTGGTAGGGGGCGAGGTAATTCACCCCTCCACTTT. Its protein product is CATSRGGRGRGNSPLHF.

V gene TRBV6-4 combines with J gene TRBJ2-3, with 8 bases lining up with TRBD2. Trimming took 2 bases from V and 3 from J; bases not matched to a gene: 13. The germline V gene has CDR1 MRHNA and CDR2 SNTAGT. The CDR3 has 18 amino acids. CDR3 protein: CASSDRFSGGLSTDTQYF. Written as DNA, the CDR3 is TGTGCCAGCAGTGACCGCTTTTCGGGGGGGCTCTCGACAGATACGCAGTATTTT.

J is TRBJ2-7 and V is TRBV5-1; 12 bases are a match to TRBD2. Losses at the gene ends were 2 bases for V and 2 bases for J; bases not matched to a gene: 5. The V gene's germline CDR1 is SGHRS and CDR2 YFSETQ. This CDR3 is 16 amino acids long. CDR3 bases: TGCGCCAGCAGCTTAACACTAGCGGGAGGAGCCTACGAGCAGTACTTC. Its translation is CASSLTLAGGAYEQYF. The full variable domain, with the rest looked up from reference TRBV5-1 and TRBJ2-7, is KAGVTQTPRYLIKTRGQQVTLSCSPISGHRSVSWYQQTPGQGLQFLFEYFSETQRNKGNFPGRFSGRQFSNSRSEMNVSTLELGDSALYLCASSLTLAGGAYEQYFGPGTRLTVT.

This CDR3 is CASSLSQNRETQYF. As DNA, the CDR3 is TGTGCCAGCAGTTTAAGTCAGAACCGAGAGACCCAGTACTTC. This chain uses TRBV27 with TRBJ2-5; D not certain. In germline, CDR1 is MNHEY, CDR2 SMNVEV (reference sequence). This CDR3 region has 14 residues. V was cut by 2 bases and J by 4 bases, with 11 bases left in between.

The rearrangement joins TRBV15 to TRBJ1-5; 7 bases align to TRBD1. Germline values: CDR1 LNHNV, CDR2 YYDKDF (reference sequence). The CDR3 length is 17 residues. Germline trimming cut 0 bases from V and 6 bases from J; bases unmatched to any gene: 11. The CDR3 sequence is CATSRDRQTGFSQPQHF. CDR3 nucleotide sequence: TGTGCCACCAGCAGAGACAGACAGACAGGGTTTAGTCAGCCCCAGCATTTT.

CDR3 amino acids: CAYGRGGRFEQYF. CDR3 DNA sequence: TGTGCCTACGGTCGGGGGGGGCGCTTCGAGCAGTACTTC. This rearrangement joins TRBV28 to TRBJ2-7; TRBD2 aligns across 8 bases. V was pared by 11 bases and J by 6 bases, with 12 bases of the junction left unmatched. The CDR3 is made up of 13 amino acids. The V gene's germline CDR1 is MDHEN and CDR2 SYDVKM.

The V call is TRBV5-1, the J call TRBJ2-2; weak D call: TRBD2 (6 bases). The germline CDR1 and CDR2 sequences are SGHRS and YFSETQ. The V end lost 4 bases, the J end lost 6 bases, and 13 bases lay between the germline ends. There are 14 residues in the CDR3. The CDR3 spells CASSPGRKSGELFF. Written as DNA, the CDR3 is TGCGCCAGCAGCCCGGGGAGGAAGTCCGGGGAGCTGTTTTTT.

This sequence joins TRBV5-1 and TRBJ2-2; perhaps TRBD1 as D (6 bases). V dropped 5 bases and J dropped 2 bases, with 10 bases sitting between them. Germline values: CDR1 SGHRS, CDR2 YFSETQ. The CDR3 has 14 residues. In DNA form, the CDR3 reads TGCGCCAGCAGGAGGGGGATTAACACCGGGGAGCTGTTTTTT. It codes for CASRRGINTGELFF.

J is TRBJ2-7 and V is TRBV7-6; possible D gene TRBD2, 6 bases. V dropped 3 bases and J dropped 2 bases, with 17 bases sitting between them. Germline V gene lookup returns CDR1 SGHVS and CDR2 FNYEAQ. The CDR3 is 16 amino acids. The CDR3 DNA is TGTGCCAGCAGCTTGGTCTCAAGAGGAGGGACCTACGAGCAGTACTTC. It yields the protein CASSLVSRGGTYEQYF.

The chain joins TRBV6-2 or TRBV6-3 to TRBJ2-1; the D gene is possibly TRBD2 (6 bases). Trimming took off 4 bases at V and 7 bases at J, with 17 bases between the two ends. The V gene's germline CDR1 is MNHEY and CDR2 SVGEGT. There are 15 residues in the CDR3. The CDR3 sequence is CASSSFGGLGNEQFF. DNA for the CDR3: TGTGCCAGCAGTTCTTTTGGGGGGTTGGGGAATGAGCAGTTCTTC.

The rearrangement joins TRBV5-1 to TRBJ1-2, with D uncertain. The CDR3 is made up of 11 amino acids. Trimming removed 5 bases from V and 2 bases from J, with 4 bases in between. The germline V gene has CDR1 SGHRS and CDR2 YFSETQ. CDR3 sequence (DNA): TGCGCCAGCAGAGCGAACTATGGCTACACCTTC. Amino acids: CASRANYGYTF.

The genes are TRBV6-4 and TRBJ2-5, with D unresolved. With 3 bases removed from V and 5 bases from J, the gap between germline ends came to 10 bases. The germline gives CDR1 MRHNA, CDR2 SNTAGT. CDR3 length: 13 residues. CDR3 region: CASSEAIGETQYF. CDR3 bases: TGTGCCAGCAGTGAGGCCATCGGGGAGACCCAGTACTTC.

This clone was seen only a few times. The genes are TRBV19 and TRBJ2-3; 8 bases map to TRBD2. Trimming removed 6 bases from V and 1 base from J; junction bases left unmatched: 3. Germline V lookup: CDR1 LNHDA, CDR2 SQIVND (reference sequence). The CDR3 length is 14 residues. CDR3 loop: CASRPGLGTDTQYF. The CDR3 DNA reads TGTGCCAGTAGGCCGGGACTAGGCACAGATACGCAGTATTTT.

This clone was seen more than once but under ten times. The chain employs TRBV11-3 and TRBJ2-1, with a tentative D call TRBD1 (6 bases). Trimming removed 5 bases from V and 8 bases from J, with 16 bases in between. Germline V lookup: CDR1 SGHNT, CDR2 YENEEA. This CDR3 region has 14 residues. DNA for the CDR3: TGTGCCAGCAGCCCGTCTAGCAGGGGTCATGAGCAGTTCTTC. Encoded protein: CASSPSSRGHEQFF.

The chain carries TRBV28 and TRBJ1-5; 8 nucleotides align to TRBD1. V lost 8 bases and J lost 5; bases outside the gene matches: 11. The CDR3 contains 15 residues. The germline V gene has CDR1 MDHEN and CDR2 SYDVKM. CDR3 in amino acids: CASRGAGGNHQPQHF. DNA of the CDR3: TGTGCCAGCCGCGGGGCAGGGGGCAACCATCAGCCCCAGCATTTT. The full variable domain, completed using reference TRBV28 and TRBJ1-5, is DVKVTQSSRYLVKRTGEKVFLECVQDMDHENMFWYRQDPGLGLRLIYFSYDVKMKEKGDIPEGYSVSREKKERFSLILESASTNQTSMYLCASRGAGGNHQPQHFGDGTRLSIL.

The CDR3, as DNA: TGTGCCAGCAGCCCGAGTGGGGGGGCCTACACCTTC. Protein sequence: CASSPSGGAYTF. This chain joins TRBV3-1 (or the pseudogene TRBV3-2) and TRBJ1-2, with D possibly being TRBD1 (6 bases). V was trimmed by 4 bases and J by 10 bases, leaving 13 bases between them. Germline-derived CDR1 and CDR2 are LGHDT and YNNKEL (reference sequence). The CDR3 loop spans 12 amino acids.